These 15 T cell receptor beta chains were all obtained from the same sample, sequenced in a study of tumor-infiltrating lymphocytes in primary liver carcinoma. From about 0.5 ug of total RNA, TCR beta-specific cDNA was reverse-transcribed using a constant-region primer. Slightly modified ARM-PCR, run as three nested multiplex PCR rounds, produced the TCR beta libraries. Primers for the first two PCR rounds were TRBV1-TRBV30 forward primers and a C-beta reverse primer (approximately 10 cycles per round). TCRdb called the multiplex PCR reads again in MiXCR, with one record for every CDR3 protein. This table has hundreds of thousands of distinct CDR3 sequences, almost 60% appearing once. Unsorted whole blood yielded the blood RNA, and germline DNA was also extracted. The source material was peripheral blood. The receptors derive from a young woman with primary liver carcinoma and hepatitis B virus infection.

The V and J genes are TRBV13 and TRBJ1-6; TRBD1 is a possible D gene (5 bases). The CDR3 contains 14 residues. Germline V gene sequence: CDR1 PRHDT, CDR2 FYEKMQ (reference sequence). Trimming took off 1 base at V and 7 bases at J, with 8 bases between the two ends. CDR3 loop: CASSLDRKNSPLHF. CDR3 nucleotides: TGTGCCAGCAGCTTAGACAGGAAAAATTCACCCCTCCACTTT.

The count of this clonotype is one. The CDR3 ends on some other residue instead of the conserved phenylalanine or tryptophan, so this is likely a read error. The V and J genes are TRBV7-8 and TRBJ2-1; possible D gene TRBD2, 6 bases. This CDR3 has 17 amino acids. V was trimmed by 1 base and J by 3 bases, leaving 16 bases between them. Germline V gene sequence: CDR1 SGHVS, CDR2 FQNEAQ. The CDR3 nucleotides read TGTGCCAGCAGCTTAGGACTAGGCGCTGGCGGCTACAATGAGCAGTTCCTC. This codes for CASSLGLGAGGYNEQFL.

As concerns this clonotype: Possible read error: a much larger clone is one base away. The rearrangement joins TRBV6-1 to TRBJ2-1; 7 bases align to TRBD2. The CDR3 totals 16 residues. Germline CDR1 and CDR2: MNHNS and SASEGT. In DNA, the CDR3 is TGTGCCAGCCGTGAAGCCGTGGGGGGGAAGGATTCTGAGCAGTTCTTC. Its translation is CASREAVGGKDSEQFF.

To note about this clonotype: Given a much more abundant clone one base away, this may be a read error. This chain joins TRBV4-3 and TRBJ2-7, with 7 bases that match TRBD2. Germline assignment: CDR1 LGHNA and CDR2 YSLEER. CDR3 size: 16 residues. As DNA, the CDR3 is TGCTCCAGCAGCCAGTCTAGTACTAGCGCGGTTTACGAGCAGTACTTC. As protein: CSSSQSSTSAVYEQYF.

The rearrangement uses TRBV6-1 and TRBJ1-1; 9 bases match TRBD1. Germline V gene data show CDR1 as MNHNS and CDR2 as SASEGT. This CDR3 has 16 residues. J lost 6 bases, V lost 6 bases, and 14 bases had no gene match. The CDR3 DNA reads TGTGCCAGCAGGGAACCAACCGGGACAGGGAGGGCTGAAGCTTTCTTT. Translation: CASREPTGTGRAEAFF.

V gene TRBV5-1 combines with J gene TRBJ2-5, with D perhaps given as TRBD1 or TRBD2 (5 bases each). The CDR3 consists of 14 residues. V lost 4 bases to trimming and J lost 3 bases, with 13 bases between them. Germline CDR1 and CDR2: SGHRS and YFSETQ. The CDR3 spells CASSGLGTEETQYF. DNA of the CDR3: TGCGCCAGCAGCGGCCTGGGGACGGAAGAGACCCAGTACTTC.

This clonotype was counted a few times. The CDR3 bases are TGTGCCAGCAGCTTCTTTTCCCGGACAGGGAAGGTGGAGACCCAGTACTTC. Translated, it gives CASSFFSRTGKVETQYF. J is TRBJ2-5 and V is TRBV7-9; TRBD1 matches at 8 bases. Trimming took 3 bases from V and 5 from J; bases not matched to a gene: 14. Looked up from germline, CDR1 is SEHNR and CDR2 is FQNEAQ (reference sequence). The CDR3 runs to 17 residues.

This clonotype was detected ten times or more. This chain connects TRBV12-3 or TRBV12-4 to TRBJ2-5; 8 positions match TRBD2. The CDR3 contains 17 residues. The V and J ends lost 2 bases and 5 bases, in that order; junction bases with no gene match: 13. The chain's CDR3 is CASSLRASGFDGETQYF. The CDR3 DNA reads as TGTGCCAGCAGTTTAAGGGCTAGCGGGTTTGATGGGGAGACCCAGTACTTC.

This clonotype was detected many times. This sequence joins TRBV5-6 and TRBJ2-5, with D unclear. CDR1 and CDR2 from the germline V gene are SGHDT and YYEEEE. CDR3 length: 11 residues. V lost 2 bases and J 3 bases, leaving 2 bases between the germline ends. The CDR3 DNA follows: TGTGCCAGCAGCTTCGAAGAGACCCAGTACTTC. It encodes CASSFEETQYF.

This sequence joins TRBV11-3 and TRBJ2-1; the match to TRBD1 covers 10 bases. The J segment lost 8 bases and the V segment lost 8 bases, leaving 12 bases of the junction unmatched. The CDR3 has 15 residues. The germline V gene encodes CDR1 SGHNT and CDR2 YENEEA. CDR3 in amino acids: CASGPGTGALHEQFF. The CDR3 bases are TGTGCCAGCGGCCCCGGGACAGGGGCTCTTCATGAGCAGTTCTTC.

The V gene is TRBV11-2, the J gene TRBJ1-1; D uncertain. V lost 11 bases and J 10 bases, leaving 20 bases between the germline ends. CDR3 length: 12 residues. CDR1 and CDR2 (germline): SGHAT, FQNNGV. The chain's CDR3 is CADTPSRGVAFF. The CDR3 nucleotides are TGTGCCGACACCCCTAGTCGCGGTGTAGCTTTCTTT. The full variable domain, with the rest looked up from reference TRBV11-2 and TRBJ1-1, is EAGVAQSPRYKIIEKRQSVAFWCNPISGHATLYWYQQILGQGPKLLIQFQNNGVVDDSQLPKDRFSAERLKGVDSTLKIQPAKLEDSAVYLCADTPSRGVAFFGQGTRLTVV.

This clonotype was counted only a few times. Germline and junction disagree at one end, which may indicate a read error. The genes are TRBV6-5 and TRBJ1-4; 11 positions agree with TRBD1. From germline, CDR1 is MNHEY and CDR2 SVGAGI. The CDR3 covers 16 residues. The CDR3 DNA reads TGTGCCAGCAGTTACAGGCGGACAGGGGGCAATGAAAAACTGCTTTTT. Its protein product is CASSYRRTGGNEKLLF.

This CDR3 reads CASSLRQDFNGYTF. In DNA, the CDR3 is TGTGCCAGCAGCTTAAGACAGGACTTCAATGGCTACACCTTC. The chain carries TRBV13 and TRBJ1-2; TRBD1 is a possible D gene (6 bases). Germline CDR1 is PRHDT and CDR2 is FYEKMQ (reference sequence). The CDR3 totals 14 residues. V lost 2 bases to trimming and J lost 6 bases, with 13 bases between them.

This clonotype has just a few counts. The chain links TRBV4-3 to TRBJ1-5; D not certain. The CDR3 is 13 residues long. Germline CDR1 is LGHNA and CDR2 is YSLEER. Trimming took 0 bases from V and 4 from J, leaving 4 bases between them. In nucleotides, the CDR3 is TGCGCCAGCAGCCAAGATGGTAATCAGCCCCAGCATTTT. Translating it yields CASSQDGNQPQHF.

The V call is TRBV7-8, the J call TRBJ2-5; 9 nucleotides line up with TRBD1. The CDR3 contains 13 residues. J gave up 6 bases and V 5 bases, and 4 bases lay outside the gene matches. Germline assignment: CDR1 SGHVS and CDR2 FQNEAQ. The chain's CDR3 is CASSKDRGQTQYF. The CDR3 nucleotides are TGTGCCAGCAGCAAGGACAGGGGACAGACCCAGTACTTC.